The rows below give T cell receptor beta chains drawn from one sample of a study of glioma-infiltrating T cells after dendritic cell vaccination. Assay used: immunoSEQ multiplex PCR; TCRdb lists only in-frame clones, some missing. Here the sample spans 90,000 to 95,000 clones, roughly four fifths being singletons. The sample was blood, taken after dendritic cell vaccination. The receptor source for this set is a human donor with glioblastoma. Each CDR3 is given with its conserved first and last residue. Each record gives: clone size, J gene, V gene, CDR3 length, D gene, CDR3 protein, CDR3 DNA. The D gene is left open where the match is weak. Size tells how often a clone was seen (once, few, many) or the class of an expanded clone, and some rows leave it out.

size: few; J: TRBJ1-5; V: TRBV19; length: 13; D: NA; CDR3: CASRDSAAQPQHF; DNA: TGTGCCAGTAGGGACAGCGCGGCTCAGCCCCAGCATTTT
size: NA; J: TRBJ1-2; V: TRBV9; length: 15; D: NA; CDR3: CASSVSSRGNYGYTF; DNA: TGTGCCAGCAGCGTTTCAAGCAGGGGCAACTATGGCTACACCTTC
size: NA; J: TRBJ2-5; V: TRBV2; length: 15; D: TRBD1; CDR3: CASQERSGGSETQYF; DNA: TGTGCCAGCCAGGAGAGGTCAGGGGGATCGGAGACCCAGTACTTC
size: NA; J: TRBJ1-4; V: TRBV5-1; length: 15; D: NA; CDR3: CASSLVSGANEKLFF; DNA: TGCGCCAGCAGCTTGGTATCCGGGGCTAATGAAAAACTGTTTTTT
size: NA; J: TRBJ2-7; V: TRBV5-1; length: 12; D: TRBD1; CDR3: CASTPGQGGQYF; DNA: TGCGCCAGCACCCCAGGACAGGGAGGGCAGTACTTC
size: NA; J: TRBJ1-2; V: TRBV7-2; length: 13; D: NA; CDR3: CASTDGPRRGYTF; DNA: TGTGCCAGCACCGATGGTCCCCGGCGGGGCTACACCTTC
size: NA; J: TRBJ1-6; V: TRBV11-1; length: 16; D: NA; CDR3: CASADLGGGSDSPLHF; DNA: TGTGCCAGCGCGGACTTGGGAGGGGGAAGCGATTCACCCCTCCACTTT
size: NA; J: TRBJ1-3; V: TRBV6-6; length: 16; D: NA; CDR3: CASSPLDTLTGNTIYF; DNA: TGTGCCAGCAGCCCCCTTGACACCCTGACTGGAAACACCATATATTTT
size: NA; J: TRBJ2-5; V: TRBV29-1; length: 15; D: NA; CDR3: CSVVLNRDSQETQYF; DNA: TGCAGCGTTGTATTAAACCGGGACTCCCAAGAGACCCAGTACTTC
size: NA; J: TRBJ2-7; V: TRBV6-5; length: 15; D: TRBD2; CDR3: CASRAGLGVTYEQYF; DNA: TGTGCCAGCAGGGCGGGACTAGGGGTAACCTACGAGCAGTACTTC
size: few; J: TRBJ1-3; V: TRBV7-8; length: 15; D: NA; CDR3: CASSGTGYSGNTIYF; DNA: TGTGCCAGCAGCGGTACAGGGTACTCTGGAAACACCATATATTTT
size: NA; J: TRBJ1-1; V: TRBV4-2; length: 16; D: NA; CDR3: CASSHVSGFENTEAFF; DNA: TGTGCCAGCAGCCATGTTTCAGGGTTTGAGAACACTGAAGCTTTCTTT
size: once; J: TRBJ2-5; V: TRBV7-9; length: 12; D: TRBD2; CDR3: CASSGGGQTQYF; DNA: TGTGCCAGCAGCGGGGGGGGACAGACCCAGTACTTC
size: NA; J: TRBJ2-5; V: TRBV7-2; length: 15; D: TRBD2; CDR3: CASSLGASGWETQYF; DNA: TGTGCCAGCAGCTTAGGAGCTAGCGGGTGGGAGACCCAGTACTTC
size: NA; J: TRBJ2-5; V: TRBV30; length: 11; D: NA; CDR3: CAWSVLETQYF; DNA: TGTGCCTGGAGTGTACTCGAGACCCAGTACTTC
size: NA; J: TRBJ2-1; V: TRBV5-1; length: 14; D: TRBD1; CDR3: CASSPGQGYNEQFF; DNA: TGCGCCAGCAGCCCGGGACAGGGGTACAATGAGCAGTTCTTC
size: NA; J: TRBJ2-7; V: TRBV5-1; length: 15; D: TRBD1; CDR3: CASSQWTGGSPEQYF; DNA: TGCGCCAGCAGCCAGTGGACAGGGGGCTCGCCCGAGCAGTACTTC
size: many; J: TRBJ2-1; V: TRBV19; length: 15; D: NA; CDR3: CASSIDQYGYNEQFF; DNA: TGTGCCAGTAGTATAGATCAGTACGGGTACAATGAGCAGTTCTTC
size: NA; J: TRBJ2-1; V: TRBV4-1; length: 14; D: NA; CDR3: CASSQSGSYNEQFF; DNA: TGCGCCAGCAGCCAATCGGGTAGCTACAATGAGCAGTTCTTC
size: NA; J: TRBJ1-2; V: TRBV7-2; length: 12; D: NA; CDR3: CASSFDSYGYTF; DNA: TGTGCCAGCAGCTTCGACAGCTATGGCTACACCTTC
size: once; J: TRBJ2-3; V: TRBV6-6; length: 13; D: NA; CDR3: CASAGGNTDTQYF; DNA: TGTGCCAGTGCGGGCGGCAACACAGATACGCAGTATTTT
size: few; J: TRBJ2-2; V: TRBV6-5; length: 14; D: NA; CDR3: CASSYLEGTGELFF; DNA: TGTGCCAGCAGTTACTTAGAGGGTACCGGGGAGCTGTTTTTT
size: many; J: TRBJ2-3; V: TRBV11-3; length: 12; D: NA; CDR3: CASSPGADTQYF; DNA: TGTGCCAGCAGTCCGGGGGCAGATACGCAGTATTTT
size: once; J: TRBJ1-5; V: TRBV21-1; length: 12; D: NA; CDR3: CARNSGHQPQHF; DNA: TGTGCCAGGAATTCAGGTCATCAGCCCCAGCATTTT
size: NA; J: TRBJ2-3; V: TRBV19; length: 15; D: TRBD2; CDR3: CASSAREAVGDTQYF; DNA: TGTGCCAGTAGTGCACGGGAGGCGGTGGGAGATACGCAGTATTTT
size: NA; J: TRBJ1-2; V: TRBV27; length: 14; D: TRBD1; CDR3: CASSQGTGRYGYTF; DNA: TGTGCCAGCAGTCAAGGGACAGGAAGATATGGCTACACCTTC
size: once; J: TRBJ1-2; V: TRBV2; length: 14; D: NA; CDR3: CASTPGRINYGYTF; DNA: TGTGCCAGCACCCCGGGGAGGATCAACTATGGCTACACCTTC